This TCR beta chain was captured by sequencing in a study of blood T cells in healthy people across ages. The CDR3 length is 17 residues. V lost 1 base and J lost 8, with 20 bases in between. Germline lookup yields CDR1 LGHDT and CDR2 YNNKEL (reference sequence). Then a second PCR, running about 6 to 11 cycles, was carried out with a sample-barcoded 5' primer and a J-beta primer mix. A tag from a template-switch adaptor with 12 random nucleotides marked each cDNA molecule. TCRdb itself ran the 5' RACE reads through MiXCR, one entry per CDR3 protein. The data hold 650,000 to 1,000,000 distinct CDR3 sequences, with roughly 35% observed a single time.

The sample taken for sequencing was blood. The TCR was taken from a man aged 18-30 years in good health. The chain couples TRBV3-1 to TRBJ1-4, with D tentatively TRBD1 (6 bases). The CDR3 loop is CASSQAWSGGGAEKLFF. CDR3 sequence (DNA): TGTGCCAGCAGCCAAGCGTGGTCCGGAGGGGGTGCGGAAAAACTGTTTTTT.